A single T cell receptor (beta chain) is shown here with its context. What it recognizes is unknown. This specimen comes from a study of Ad26.COV2.S vaccination and SARS-CoV-2 variants. Study at large: Once, or twice with 56 days between doses, Ad26.COV2.S was given intramuscularly.

Study results and limitations: Vaccine recipients and placebo recipients showed similar non-spike TCR breadth. Responses of T cells in total may have been underestimated by the TCR breadth and depth analyses.

The V end was cut by 6 bases, the J end by 5 bases, with 19 bases between. The CDR3 contains 16 residues. From germline, CDR1 is MNHNY and CDR2 SVGAGI (reference sequence). Only in-frame clones appear in the TCRdb table, and some are missing; sequencing was by immunoSEQ multiplex PCR. This sample has a few hundred thousand clones, with around 86% found just once. Treatment noted: roughly 20 received Ad26.COV2.S at low or high dose, single or two shots; 5 received placebo; per-sample allocation not given. Samples analyzed were those drawn on day 63 after the first vaccine or placebo injection. The donor was a Boston adult aged 18-55 years.

V is TRBV6-6 and J is TRBJ2-2; possible D gene TRBD1, 6 bases. Sequenced here: peripheral blood, sampled in a trial of Ad26.COV2.S vaccine versus placebo. This sequence originates from a person aged 18-65 years who received the Ad26.COV2.S COVID-19 vaccine or a placebo. CDR3 in amino acids: CASSQYATGETGELFF. For the CDR3, the DNA is TGTGCCAGCAGCCAATACGCGACAGGTGAAACCGGGGAGCTGTTTTTT.